A single sample is the source of the 5 T cell receptor beta chains below, sequenced in a study of immune evolution from preneoplasia to lung adenocarcinoma listed by TCRdb under 2021. Library preparation used the immunoSEQ multiplex PCR assay. TCRdb's version of the immuneACCESS table is confined to in-frame rearrangements and falls short of the full clone set. An unresolved V gene accounts for under half of the shortfall where checked; the remainder is of unknown origin. This sample comprises about 3,600 clones, about three quarters of them detected only once. In total, the top ten clones hold 9.5% to 15% of the sample. Sequences were obtained from FFPE lung adenocarcinoma in situ tissue. Explained via the paper, the cell subset or site label denotes: preinvasive adenocarcinoma in situ (AIS). The receptors were sampled from a person aged 55-79 years with lung adenocarcinoma.

The V gene is TRBV19, the J gene TRBJ2-3; 9 bases are shared with TRBD1. The CDR3 runs 15 residues. The V segment lost 3 bases and the J segment 3 bases; nucleotides outside the gene matches: 4. Looked up from germline, CDR1 is LNHDA and CDR2 is SQIVND (reference sequence). The CDR3 here is CASSMSDRGTDTQYF. The CDR3 DNA sequence: TGTGCCAGTAGTATGTCGGACAGGGGAACAGATACGCAGTATTTT.

Only a few counts were recorded for this clone. V gene TRBV28 combines with J gene TRBJ2-1; the D call may be TRBD1 or TRBD2 (5 bases each). V lost 10 bases, J lost 4 bases, and 20 bases lay in between. Germline V lookup: CDR1 MDHEN, CDR2 SYDVKM. The CDR3 consists of 15 residues. The DNA for the CDR3 is TGTGCCATCTGTGAGCCGGGTGGGGGTTACAATGAGCAGTTCTTC. Amino acid sequence: CAICEPGGGYNEQFF.

A few counts support this clone. The chain couples TRBV15 to TRBJ2-4; TRBD1 matches 10 bases. This CDR3 spans 18 amino acids. Losses at the gene ends were 1 base for V and 0 bases for J; bases not matched to a gene: 6. Germline values: CDR1 LNHNV, CDR2 YYDKDF (reference sequence). CDR3 nucleotide sequence: TGTGCCACCAGCAGAGGAGGGACAGGGGTTTTAGCCAAAAACATTCAGTACTTC. Translating it yields CATSRGGTGVLAKNIQYF.

The gene calls are TRBV2 and TRBJ1-2; a possible D gene is TRBD1 (6 bases). Deletions cut 2 bases from V and 1 base from J, with 14 bases between. The CDR3 has 16 residues. Germline CDR1 is SNHLY and CDR2 is FYNNEI. CDR3 region: CASSESGQTYNYGYTF. CDR3 sequence (DNA): TGTGCCAGCAGTGAATCCGGACAGACGTATAACTATGGCTACACCTTC.

The chain couples TRBV6-1 to TRBJ1-5; D is unclear. The CDR3 extends over 14 amino acids. Trimming took off 2 bases at V and 1 base at J, with 6 bases between the two ends. Germline CDR1 and CDR2: MNHNS and SASEGT. CDR3 region: CASSEFRSNQPQHF. The DNA for the CDR3 is TGTGCCAGCAGTGAATTCAGAAGCAATCAGCCCCAGCATTTT.